This T cell receptor (beta chain) was documented in a study of brain T cells in children with intractable seizures. Concerning this clone: Antigen: not known.

General study points: Pre- and post-surgery blood differed in depth, so pre-surgery absences may be undersampling. Viral specificity was inferred only from CDR3 similarity; HCMV serostatus was unknown.

Trimming left V 2 bases short and J 5 bases short, with 22 bases between. There are 17 residues in the CDR3. Germline V gene data show CDR1 as SGHDT and CDR2 as YYEEEE. Produced via immunoSEQ multiplex PCR; TCRdb's table is partial and in-frame only. Of tens of thousands of clones listed, just over 90% are singletons. The sequenced cases were selected for having the highest brain T cell transcript signatures. This clonotype was sampled from a boy under two years old with tuberous sclerosis and intractable seizures. The starting material was peripheral blood, obtained at surgery. The chain recombines TRBV5-6 with TRBJ1-2, with D perhaps TRBD1 (6 bases). This CDR3 reads CASSFTGTSLLGYGYTF. CDR3 sequence (DNA): TGTGCCAGCAGCTTCACAGGGACATCCTTACTTGGATATGGCTACACCTTC.